Included here is one TCR beta chain sequence, with context. What this receptor recognizes is not known. Possible read error: a much larger clone is one base away. This specimen comes from a study of patients and donors after allogeneic stem cell transplantation (dated by TCRdb to about 2020). Libraries came from RT-PCR. Instrument used: NextSeq 550. TCRdb redid the processing of the public reads, applying fastp at Q25 and MiXCR, and retained in-frame beta chains. For every CDR3 protein sequence, its rows merge into one entry that carries the most common genes and DNA. Counted in this sample were about a million distinct CDR3 sequences; more than 15% of them appeared once. Roughly 6% of the sample is in the top ten clones. Sequencing input: blood, either unsorted or a sorted T cell fraction (not recorded which). The source of this sequence is a human donor who was either an allogeneic HSCT recipient or a stem cell or donor lymphocyte infusion donor (not recorded which). It is not recorded whose cells these are; they may come from a transplant donor.

The CDR3 has the sequence CASSVGGRATGELFF. Read as DNA, the sequence is TGTGCCAGCAGCGTAGGCGGGAGGGCCACCGGGGAGCTGTTTTTT. Rearrangement joined TRBV9 to TRBJ2-2; TRBD2 lines up with 9 middle nucleotides. Looking up the germline V gene yields CDR1 SGDLS and CDR2 YYNGEE. V loses 0 bases at its end and J loses 4 bases; junction bases beyond the gene matches: 1. The CDR3 runs 15 amino acids, cysteine and phenylalanine included. Only the CDR3 region is kept as DNA, spanning 45 bases read in frame from base 1.